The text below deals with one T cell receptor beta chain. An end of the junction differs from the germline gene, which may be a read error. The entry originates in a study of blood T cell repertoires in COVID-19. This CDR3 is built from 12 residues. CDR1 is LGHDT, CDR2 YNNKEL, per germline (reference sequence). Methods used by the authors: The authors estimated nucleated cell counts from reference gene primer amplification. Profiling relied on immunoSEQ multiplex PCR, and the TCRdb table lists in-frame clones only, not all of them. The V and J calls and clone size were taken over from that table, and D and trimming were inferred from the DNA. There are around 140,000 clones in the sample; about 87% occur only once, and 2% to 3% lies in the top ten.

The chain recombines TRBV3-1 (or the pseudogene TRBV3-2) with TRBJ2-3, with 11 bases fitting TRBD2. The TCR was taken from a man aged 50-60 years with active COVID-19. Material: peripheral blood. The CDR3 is CASSLAGGPRDF. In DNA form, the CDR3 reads TGTGCCAGCAGCCTAGCGGGGGGGCCAAGGGATTTT.